This T cell receptor beta chain was captured in a study of blood T cell repertoires in COVID-19. Study summary: There were acute and convalescent COVID-19 samples, and they came from the United States, Italy and Spain. The cDNA or gDNA used as material had been derived from T cells, B-cell-depleted T cells, or PBMCs.

TCRdb's table, derived via immunoSEQ multiplex PCR, lists solely in-frame clones and lacks some. Found here are 360,000 or so clones, about nine tenths of them singletons; the top ten hold about 0.94%. Donors were grouped by their self-reported clinical history. During the 2 weeks before they entered the study, exposed participants had met someone with a PCR-confirmed or clinician-diagnosed COVID-19 case. The CDR3 is made up of 12 amino acids. V lost 10 bases, J lost 5 bases, and 4 bases stayed unmatched. CDR1 is ENHRY, CDR2 SYGVKD, per germline. Source material: PBMCs or T cells enriched from blood (not recorded which). The receptor comes from a woman in her thirties who had been exposed to COVID-19. This rearrangement joins TRBV10-3 to TRBJ2-3; 9 bases are shared with TRBD2. CDR3 in DNA: TGTGCCACTTCGACTAGCGGAGATACGCAGTATTTT. This sequence encodes CATSTSGDTQYF.